This T cell receptor beta chain originates from a study of blood T cell repertoires in COVID-19. Study overall: Some COVID-19 samples were acute and others convalescent; all came from the United States, Italy and Spain. The analysed material was cDNA or gDNA that came from T cells, B-cell-depleted T cells, or PBMCs.

Trimming took 2 bases from V and 8 from J, leaving 9 bases between them. CDR1 and CDR2 (germline): LGHDT, YNNKEL (reference sequence). The CDR3 contains 12 residues. Authors' methods: Amplified reference gene primers provided the basis for estimating nucleated cell counts. The table came from immunoSEQ multiplex PCR; TCRdb's copy has only in-frame clones and leaves some out. V, J and clone size are taken as reported in that table, and D and trimming were inferred from the DNA itself. Of 250,000 or so clones in the sample, about 84% were seen once. The chain carries TRBV3-1 (or the pseudogene TRBV3-2) and TRBJ1-2; D call uncertain. The sequencing input was peripheral blood. The TCR sequence derives from an older man with acute or convalescent COVID-19. CDR3 sequence (DNA): TGTGCCAGCAGCCAACGAGGGTCCGGCTACACCTTC. Translation gives CASSQRGSGYTF.